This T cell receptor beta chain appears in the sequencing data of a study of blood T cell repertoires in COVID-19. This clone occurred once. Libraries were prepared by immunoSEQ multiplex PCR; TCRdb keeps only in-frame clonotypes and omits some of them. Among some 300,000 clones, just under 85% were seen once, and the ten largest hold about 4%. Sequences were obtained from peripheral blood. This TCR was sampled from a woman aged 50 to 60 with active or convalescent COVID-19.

The CDR3 sequence: CASMGGGNTIYF. In DNA form, the CDR3 reads TGTGCCAGCATGGGGGGGGGAAACACCATATATTTT. This chain connects TRBV6-5 to TRBJ1-3, with a possible D match to TRBD1 (5 bases). The CDR3 totals 12 residues. V was cut by 7 bases and J by 4 bases, with 8 bases left in between. Germline V gene sequence: CDR1 MNHEY, CDR2 SVGAGI.